These T cell receptor beta chains were read from a single sample in a study of cytomegalovirus exposure and HLA in healthy donors. TCRdb's copy holds only in-frame clones and misses some; the assay was immunoSEQ multiplex PCR. Across 38,000 or so clones, the top ten clones capture roughly 6.2% of the sample. The sequencing sample was made of PBMCs. These receptors were obtained from a man between 25 and 39 years old in good health and CMV-seronegative. Each CDR3 is given with its conserved first and last residue. A D gene is named only where the DNA matches it firmly.

v_gene: TRBV6-1; j_gene: TRBJ1-5; d_gene: TRBD1; CDR3aa: CASSVDRGNNQPQHF; CDR3nt: TGTGCCAGCAGCGTCGACAGGGGGAACAATCAGCCCCAGCATTTT
v_gene: TRBV27; j_gene: TRBJ2-7; d_gene: TRBD2; CDR3aa: CASSRLAGNEQYF; CDR3nt: TGTGCCAGCAGCCGACTAGCGGGGAACGAGCAGTACTTC
v_gene: TRBV30; j_gene: TRBJ1-2; d_gene: TRBD1; CDR3aa: CAWSSGTVDRGDYGYTF; CDR3nt: TGTGCCTGGAGCTCCGGGACAGTCGATCGCGGGGATTATGGCTACACCTTC
v_gene: TRBV5-6; j_gene: TRBJ1-6; d_gene: TRBD1; CDR3aa: CASSLRSGTGASHLHF; CDR3nt: TGTGCCAGCAGCTTGCGGTCGGGGACAGGGGCCTCACACCTCCACTTT
v_gene: TRBV6-1; j_gene: TRBJ1-2; d_gene: .; CDR3aa: CASSESAGVSYGYTF; CDR3nt: TGTGCCAGCAGTGAATCGGCAGGGGTGTCCTATGGCTACACCTTC
v_gene: TRBV13; j_gene: TRBJ1-2; d_gene: TRBD1; CDR3aa: CASSLGDRFSYGYTF; CDR3nt: TGTGCCAGCAGCTTAGGGGACAGGTTCTCTTATGGCTACACCTTC
v_gene: TRBV5-4; j_gene: TRBJ1-2; d_gene: .; CDR3aa: CASSLDDSGYTF; CDR3nt: TGTGCCAGCAGCTTGGATGACAGCGGCTACACCTTC
v_gene: TRBV15; j_gene: TRBJ1-2; d_gene: .; CDR3aa: CATSRADSPNYGYTF; CDR3nt: TGTGCCACCAGCAGAGCCGACAGTCCCAACTATGGCTACACCTTC
v_gene: TRBV7-6; j_gene: TRBJ1-2; d_gene: .; CDR3aa: CASSSQRVYGYTF; CDR3nt: TGTGCCAGCAGCTCCCAGAGGGTCTATGGCTACACCTTC
v_gene: TRBV5-4; j_gene: TRBJ2-3; d_gene: TRBD2; CDR3aa: CASTTGGVSTDTQYF; CDR3nt: TGTGCCAGCACTACGGGGGGGGTTAGCACAGATACGCAGTATTTT
v_gene: TRBV27; j_gene: TRBJ2-7; d_gene: .; CDR3aa: CASSLVGSYEQYF; CDR3nt: TGTGCCAGCAGTTTGGTCGGTTCCTACGAGCAGTACTTC
v_gene: TRBV11-2; j_gene: TRBJ2-6; d_gene: .; CDR3aa: CASSRTGSGANVLTF; CDR3nt: TGTGCCAGCAGCCGTACAGGTTCTGGGGCCAACGTCCTGACTTTC
v_gene: TRBV19; j_gene: TRBJ2-1; d_gene: .; CDR3aa: CASSIASVGEQFF; CDR3nt: TGTGCCAGTAGTATAGCTAGCGTTGGTGAGCAGTTCTTC
v_gene: TRBV27; j_gene: TRBJ2-7; d_gene: TRBD1; CDR3aa: CASSPFPGQRYEQYF; CDR3nt: TGTGCCAGCAGTCCATTCCCGGGACAGCGGTACGAGCAGTACTTC
v_gene: TRBV15; j_gene: TRBJ2-5; d_gene: .; CDR3aa: CATSSYLGLAQETQYF; CDR3nt: TGTGCCACCAGCAGTTATCTAGGGCTAGCGCAAGAGACCCAGTACTTC
v_gene: TRBV10-3; j_gene: TRBJ2-7; d_gene: TRBD1; CDR3aa: CAISDQTVGTGKREQYF; CDR3nt: TGTGCCATCAGTGACCAAACCGTCGGGACAGGGAAACGGGAGCAGTACTTC
v_gene: TRBV25-1; j_gene: TRBJ2-5; d_gene: TRBD2; CDR3aa: CASKRGLAVQETQYF; CDR3nt: TGTGCCAGCAAACGTGGACTAGCGGTACAAGAGACCCAGTACTTC
v_gene: TRBV11-2; j_gene: TRBJ1-1; d_gene: .; CDR3aa: CASSLDSGSNTEAFF; CDR3nt: TGTGCCAGCAGCTTAGACTCCGGGTCGAACACTGAAGCTTTCTTT
v_gene: TRBV4-1; j_gene: TRBJ1-1; d_gene: .; CDR3aa: CASSQTQAQGMNTEAFF; CDR3nt: TGCGCCAGCAGCCAAACCCAGGCCCAGGGAATGAACACTGAAGCTTTCTTT
v_gene: TRBV4-3; j_gene: TRBJ1-4; d_gene: .; CDR3aa: CASSQVEPGPTNEKLFF; CDR3nt: TGCGCCAGCAGCCAAGTCGAGCCAGGGCCAACTAATGAAAAACTGTTTTTT
v_gene: TRBV5-6; j_gene: TRBJ2-2; d_gene: .; CDR3aa: CASSPVPVYTGELFF; CDR3nt: TGTGCCAGCAGTCCTGTCCCCGTCTACACCGGGGAGCTGTTTTTT
v_gene: TRBV9; j_gene: TRBJ1-5; d_gene: TRBD1; CDR3aa: CASSATGGYQPQHF; CDR3nt: TGTGCCAGCAGCGCTACAGGGGGCTATCAGCCCCAGCATTTT
v_gene: TRBV11-2; j_gene: TRBJ2-4; d_gene: TRBD1; CDR3aa: CASSRGLGQLNIQYF; CDR3nt: TGTGCCAGCAGCCGAGGGTTGGGACAGTTGAACATTCAGTACTTC
v_gene: TRBV6-5; j_gene: TRBJ1-2; d_gene: TRBD1; CDR3aa: CASSFDRVGYTF; CDR3nt: TGTGCCAGCAGCTTTGACAGGGTCGGCTACACCTTC
v_gene: TRBV19; j_gene: TRBJ2-7; d_gene: TRBD2; CDR3aa: CASSNRLAGGPYEQYF; CDR3nt: TGTGCCAGTAGTAACCGACTAGCGGGAGGGCCCTACGAGCAGTACTTC
v_gene: TRBV13; j_gene: TRBJ2-7; d_gene: TRBD1; CDR3aa: CASSPPGQTYEQYF; CDR3nt: TGTGCCAGCAGTCCACCGGGACAGACTTACGAGCAGTACTTC
v_gene: TRBV5-4; j_gene: TRBJ1-2; d_gene: TRBD1; CDR3aa: CASSAGQGTINYGYTF; CDR3nt: TGTGCCAGCAGCGCCGGACAGGGGACAATTAACTATGGCTACACCTTC
v_gene: TRBV11-2; j_gene: TRBJ1-2; d_gene: .; CDR3aa: CASSLTPSGAPIYGYTF; CDR3nt: TGTGCCAGCAGCTTAACCCCTAGCGGGGCCCCGATCTATGGCTACACCTTC
v_gene: TRBV6-1; j_gene: TRBJ1-4; d_gene: .; CDR3aa: CASRPQGGNEKLFF; CDR3nt: TGTGCCAGCAGGCCCCAGGGAGGGAATGAAAAACTGTTTTTT
v_gene: TRBV27; j_gene: TRBJ2-3; d_gene: .; CDR3aa: CASSPLSTDTQYF; CDR3nt: TGTGCCAGCAGCCCTCTTAGCACAGATACGCAGTATTTT
v_gene: TRBV7-2; j_gene: TRBJ1-5; d_gene: .; CDR3aa: CASSLVANQPQHF; CDR3nt: TGTGCCAGCAGCTTAGTGGCCAATCAGCCCCAGCATTTT
v_gene: TRBV29-1; j_gene: TRBJ1-1; d_gene: .; CDR3aa: CSVTGPTEAFF; CDR3nt: TGCAGCGTTACAGGCCCCACTGAAGCTTTCTTT
v_gene: TRBV10-3; j_gene: TRBJ1-3; d_gene: TRBD1; CDR3aa: CAITLDRAGNTIYF; CDR3nt: TGTGCCATCACCCTGGACAGGGCTGGAAACACCATATATTTT
v_gene: TRBV10-3; j_gene: TRBJ1-5; d_gene: .; CDR3aa: CAIGEQDSNQPQHF; CDR3nt: TGTGCCATCGGAGAGCAAGATAGCAATCAGCCCCAGCATTTT
v_gene: TRBV5-1; j_gene: TRBJ2-7; d_gene: .; CDR3aa: CASRLDSYEQYF; CDR3nt: TGCGCCAGCAGATTGGACAGCTACGAGCAGTACTTC
v_gene: TRBV4-3; j_gene: TRBJ1-2; d_gene: TRBD1; CDR3aa: CASTNDRGYGYTF; CDR3nt: TGCGCCAGCACGAACGACAGGGGCTACGGCTACACCTTC
v_gene: TRBV7-6; j_gene: TRBJ1-1; d_gene: .; CDR3aa: CASSLGRGNTEAFF; CDR3nt: TGTGCCAGCAGCTTGGGAAGGGGGAACACTGAAGCTTTCTTT
v_gene: TRBV6-1; j_gene: TRBJ1-5; d_gene: TRBD1; CDR3aa: CASSAQFPGQVFDQPQHF; CDR3nt: TGTGCCAGCAGTGCTCAATTTCCGGGACAGGTCTTCGATCAGCCCCAGCATTTT
v_gene: TRBV4-1; j_gene: TRBJ2-6; d_gene: .; CDR3aa: CASSQEQSSGANVLTF; CDR3nt: TGCGCCAGCAGCCAAGAACAGAGCTCTGGGGCCAACGTCCTGACTTTC
v_gene: TRBV30; j_gene: TRBJ1-4; d_gene: TRBD1; CDR3aa: CAWRAGTAATNEKLFF; CDR3nt: TGTGCCTGGAGAGCCGGGACAGCCGCAACTAATGAAAAACTGTTTTTT
v_gene: TRBV5-1; j_gene: TRBJ2-5; d_gene: TRBD1; CDR3aa: CASSSGDRIETQYF; CDR3nt: TGCGCCAGCAGCTCTGGGGACAGGATCGAGACCCAGTACTTC
v_gene: TRBV19; j_gene: TRBJ2-1; d_gene: .; CDR3aa: CASTPHRDRINEQFF; CDR3nt: TGTGCCAGTACCCCTCATAGAGACAGGATAAATGAGCAGTTCTTC
v_gene: TRBV2; j_gene: TRBJ2-2; d_gene: TRBD1; CDR3aa: CASRTWTGVGANTGELFF; CDR3nt: TGTGCCAGCAGGACATGGACAGGGGTTGGGGCGAACACCGGGGAGCTGTTTTTT
v_gene: TRBV5-1; j_gene: TRBJ2-5; d_gene: TRBD1; CDR3aa: CASSLAGQGQETQYF; CDR3nt: TGCGCCAGCAGCTTGGCTGGACAGGGCCAAGAGACCCAGTACTTC
v_gene: TRBV6-1; j_gene: TRBJ1-5; d_gene: .; CDR3aa: CASSGEIGNQPQHF; CDR3nt: TGTGCCAGCAGTGGAGAGATAGGCAATCAGCCCCAGCATTTT
v_gene: TRBV27; j_gene: TRBJ1-1; d_gene: TRBD1; CDR3aa: CASRTTGGYTEAFF; CDR3nt: TGTGCCAGCAGAACGACAGGGGGATACACTGAAGCTTTCTTT
v_gene: TRBV2; j_gene: TRBJ2-7; d_gene: TRBD1; CDR3aa: CASDRGKSPETTYEQYF; CDR3nt: TGTGCCAGCGACAGGGGGAAAAGTCCAGAGACAACCTACGAGCAGTACTTC
v_gene: TRBV5-1; j_gene: TRBJ1-4; d_gene: TRBD1; CDR3aa: CASSSMTGGEKLFF; CDR3nt: TGCGCCAGCAGCTCAATGACAGGGGGGGAAAAACTGTTTTTT
v_gene: TRBV19; j_gene: TRBJ2-1; d_gene: TRBD2; CDR3aa: CASSTKRERNEQFF; CDR3nt: TGTGCCAGTAGTACGAAGCGGGAGAGAAATGAGCAGTTCTTC
v_gene: TRBV9; j_gene: TRBJ2-5; d_gene: TRBD2; CDR3aa: CASSLVAGGAETQYF; CDR3nt: TGTGCCAGCAGCCTAGTAGCGGGGGGCGCCGAGACCCAGTACTTC
v_gene: TRBV14; j_gene: TRBJ2-5; d_gene: .; CDR3aa: CASSQGEEETQYF; CDR3nt: TGTGCCAGCAGCCAAGGGGAGGAAGAGACCCAGTACTTC
v_gene: TRBV19; j_gene: TRBJ2-1; d_gene: TRBD1; CDR3aa: CASRLDRGSYNEQFF; CDR3nt: TGTGCCAGTAGATTGGACAGGGGTTCCTACAATGAGCAGTTCTTC
v_gene: TRBV30; j_gene: TRBJ2-3; d_gene: TRBD2; CDR3aa: CAWSVAGGRVDKQYF; CDR3nt: TGTGCCTGGAGTGTAGCGGGAGGGCGGGTAGATAAGCAGTATTTT
v_gene: TRBV19; j_gene: TRBJ2-7; d_gene: TRBD1; CDR3aa: CASTKAGQGATEQYF; CDR3nt: TGTGCCAGTACCAAGGCGGGACAGGGGGCGACCGAGCAGTACTTC